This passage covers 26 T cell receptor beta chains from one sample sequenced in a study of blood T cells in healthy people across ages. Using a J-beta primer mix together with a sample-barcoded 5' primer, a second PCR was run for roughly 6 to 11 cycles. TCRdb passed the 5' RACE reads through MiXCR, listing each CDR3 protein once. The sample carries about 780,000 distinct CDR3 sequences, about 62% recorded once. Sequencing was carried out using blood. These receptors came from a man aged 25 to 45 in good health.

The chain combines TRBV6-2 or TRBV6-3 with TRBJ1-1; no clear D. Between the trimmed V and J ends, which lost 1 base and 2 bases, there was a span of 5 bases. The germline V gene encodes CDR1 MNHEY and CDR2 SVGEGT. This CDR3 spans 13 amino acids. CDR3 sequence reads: CASSYWRNTEAFF. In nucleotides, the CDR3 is TGTGCCAGCAGTTACTGGAGAAACACTGAAGCTTTCTTT.

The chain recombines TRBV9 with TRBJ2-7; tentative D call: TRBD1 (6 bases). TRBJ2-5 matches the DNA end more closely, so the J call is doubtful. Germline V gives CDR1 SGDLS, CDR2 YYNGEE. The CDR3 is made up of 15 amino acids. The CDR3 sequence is CASSVGFRGRETQYF. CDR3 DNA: TGTGCCAGCAGCGTAGGTTTCAGGGGCAGGGAGACCCAGTACTTC.

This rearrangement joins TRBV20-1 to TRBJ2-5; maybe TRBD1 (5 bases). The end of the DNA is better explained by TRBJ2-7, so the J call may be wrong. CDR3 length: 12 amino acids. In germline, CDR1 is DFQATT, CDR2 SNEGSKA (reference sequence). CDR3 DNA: TGCAGTGCTCAGGGTCCTTACTACGAGCAGTACTTC. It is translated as CSAQGPYYEQYF.

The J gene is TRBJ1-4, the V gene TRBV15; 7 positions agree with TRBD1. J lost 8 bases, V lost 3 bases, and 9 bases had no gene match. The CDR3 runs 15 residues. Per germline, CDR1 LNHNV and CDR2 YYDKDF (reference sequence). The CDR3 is CATSSLGQSREKLFF. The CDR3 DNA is TGTGCCACCAGCAGCTTGGGACAGTCGAGAGAAAAACTGTTTTTT. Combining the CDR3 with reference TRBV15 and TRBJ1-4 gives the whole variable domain DAMVIQNPRYQVTQFGKPVTLSCSQTLNHNVMYWYQQKSSQAPKLLFHYYDKDFNNEADTPDNFQSRRPNTSFCFLDIRSPGLGDTAMYLCATSSLGQSREKLFFGSGTQLSVL.

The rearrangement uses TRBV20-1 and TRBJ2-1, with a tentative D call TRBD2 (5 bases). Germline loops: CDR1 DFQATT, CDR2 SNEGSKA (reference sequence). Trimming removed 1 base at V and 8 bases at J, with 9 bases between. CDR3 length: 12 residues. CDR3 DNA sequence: TGCAGTGCTAGAGTGGACTCCGATGAGCAGTTCTTC. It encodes CSARVDSDEQFF.

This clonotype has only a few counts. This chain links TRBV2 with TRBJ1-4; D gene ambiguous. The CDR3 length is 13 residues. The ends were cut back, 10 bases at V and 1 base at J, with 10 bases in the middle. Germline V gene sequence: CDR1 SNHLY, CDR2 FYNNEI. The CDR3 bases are TGTGCCACCAGAGGGAGAACTAATGAAAAACTGTTTTTT. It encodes CATRGRTNEKLFF.

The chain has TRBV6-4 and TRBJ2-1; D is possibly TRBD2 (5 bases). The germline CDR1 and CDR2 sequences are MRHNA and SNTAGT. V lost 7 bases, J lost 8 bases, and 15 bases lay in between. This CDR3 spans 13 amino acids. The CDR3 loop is CASMRASFDEQFF. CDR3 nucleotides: TGTGCCAGCATGCGGGCCAGCTTCGATGAGCAGTTCTTC.

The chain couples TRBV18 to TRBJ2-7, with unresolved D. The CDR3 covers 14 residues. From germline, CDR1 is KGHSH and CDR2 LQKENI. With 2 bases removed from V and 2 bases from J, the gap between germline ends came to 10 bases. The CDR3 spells CASSPTRQTYEQYF. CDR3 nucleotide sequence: TGTGCCAGCTCACCAACGAGACAAACCTACGAGCAGTACTTC.

The CDR3 reads CASSLAKTGANYGYTF. DNA of the CDR3: TGTGCCAGCAGCTTAGCGAAGACAGGGGCTAACTATGGCTACACCTTC. This chain joins TRBV7-2 and TRBJ1-2; 8 positions agree with TRBD1. The ends lost 0 bases at V and 0 bases at J; junction bases unmatched: 3. Germline V gives CDR1 SGHTA, CDR2 FQGNSA. The CDR3 loop spans 16 amino acids.

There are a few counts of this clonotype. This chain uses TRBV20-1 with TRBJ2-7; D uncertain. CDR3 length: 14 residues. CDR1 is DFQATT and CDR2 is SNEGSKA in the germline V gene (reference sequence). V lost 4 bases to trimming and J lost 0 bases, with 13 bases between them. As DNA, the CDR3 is TGCAGTGCTACCCCTAGACGGTACTCCTACGAGCAGTACTTC. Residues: CSATPRRYSYEQYF.

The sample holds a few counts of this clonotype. Here the CDR3 reads CASSTVAGSNEQFF. The CDR3 bases are TGCGCCAGCAGCACAGTAGCGGGGAGTAATGAGCAGTTCTTC. The chain has TRBV5-1 and TRBJ2-1; 8 bases fit TRBD2. Germline CDR1 is SGHRS and CDR2 is YFSETQ. The J segment lost 7 bases and the V segment lost 4 bases, leaving 7 bases of the junction unmatched. The CDR3 totals 14 residues.

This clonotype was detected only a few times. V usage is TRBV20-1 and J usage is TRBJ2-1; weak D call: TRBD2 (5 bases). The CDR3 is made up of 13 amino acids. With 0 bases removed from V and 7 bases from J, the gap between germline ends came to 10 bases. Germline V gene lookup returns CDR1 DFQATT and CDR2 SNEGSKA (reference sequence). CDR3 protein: CSARESSRNEQFF. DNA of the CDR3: TGCAGTGCTAGAGAATCTAGCCGGAATGAGCAGTTCTTC.

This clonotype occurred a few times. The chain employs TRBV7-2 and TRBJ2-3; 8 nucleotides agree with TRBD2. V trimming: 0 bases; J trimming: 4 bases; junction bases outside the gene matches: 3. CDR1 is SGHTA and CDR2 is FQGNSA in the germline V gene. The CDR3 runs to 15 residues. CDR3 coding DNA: TGTGCCAGCAGCTTAGCTCTAGCGGGTTCAGATACGCAGTATTTT. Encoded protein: CASSLALAGSDTQYF.

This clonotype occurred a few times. The CDR3 DNA follows: TGCGCCAGCAGCCTGCTCTCGGGACAGGGGACCTACGAGCAGTACTTC. Amino acid sequence: CASSLLSGQGTYEQYF. The chain uses TRBV4-3 and TRBJ2-7, with 10 bases fitting TRBD1. Germline V gene sequence: CDR1 LGHNA, CDR2 YSLEER. The CDR3 covers 16 residues. The V segment lost 4 bases and the J segment 2 bases; nucleotides outside the gene matches: 8.

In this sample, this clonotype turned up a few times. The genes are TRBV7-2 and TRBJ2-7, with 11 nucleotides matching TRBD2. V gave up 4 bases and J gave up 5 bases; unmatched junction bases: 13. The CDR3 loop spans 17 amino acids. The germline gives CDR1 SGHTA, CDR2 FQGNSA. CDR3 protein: CASSSRGGLAGSHEQYF. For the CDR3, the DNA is TGTGCCAGCAGCTCTCGGGGAGGACTAGCGGGTAGTCACGAGCAGTACTTC.

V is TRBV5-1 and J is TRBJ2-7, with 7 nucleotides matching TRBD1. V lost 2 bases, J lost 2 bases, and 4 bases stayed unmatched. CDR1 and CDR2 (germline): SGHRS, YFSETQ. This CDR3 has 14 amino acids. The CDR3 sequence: CASSFYRGAYEQYF. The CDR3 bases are TGCGCCAGCAGCTTTTACAGGGGCGCCTACGAGCAGTACTTC.

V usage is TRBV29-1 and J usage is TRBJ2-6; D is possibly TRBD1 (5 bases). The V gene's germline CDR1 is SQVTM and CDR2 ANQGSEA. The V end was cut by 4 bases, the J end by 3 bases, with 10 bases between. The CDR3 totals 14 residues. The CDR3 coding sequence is TGCAGCGTTGGATCAGGGCTTGGGGCCAACGTCCTGACTTTC. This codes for CSVGSGLGANVLTF.

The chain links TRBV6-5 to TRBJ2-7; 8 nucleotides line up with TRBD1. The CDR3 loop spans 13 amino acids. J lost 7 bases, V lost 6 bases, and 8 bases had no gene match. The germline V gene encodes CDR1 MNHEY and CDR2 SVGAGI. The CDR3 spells CASSDRGAREQYF. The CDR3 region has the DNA TGTGCCAGCAGCGACAGGGGCGCGAGGGAGCAGTACTTC.

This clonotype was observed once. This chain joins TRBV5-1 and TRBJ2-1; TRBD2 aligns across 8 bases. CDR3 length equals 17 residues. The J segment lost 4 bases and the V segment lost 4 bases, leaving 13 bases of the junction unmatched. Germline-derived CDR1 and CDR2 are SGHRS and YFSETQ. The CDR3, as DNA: TGCGCCAGCAGCCCACTCCTCGGCGGGGGGAGGTACAATGAGCAGTTCTTC. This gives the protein CASSPLLGGGRYNEQFF.

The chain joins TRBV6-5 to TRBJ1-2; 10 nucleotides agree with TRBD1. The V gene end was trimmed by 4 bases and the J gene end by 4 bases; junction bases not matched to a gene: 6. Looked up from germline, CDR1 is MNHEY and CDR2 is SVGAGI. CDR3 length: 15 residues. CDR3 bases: TGTGCCAGCAGTTTGGGACAGGGGTATGGCTATGGCTACACCTTC. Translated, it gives CASSLGQGYGYGYTF.

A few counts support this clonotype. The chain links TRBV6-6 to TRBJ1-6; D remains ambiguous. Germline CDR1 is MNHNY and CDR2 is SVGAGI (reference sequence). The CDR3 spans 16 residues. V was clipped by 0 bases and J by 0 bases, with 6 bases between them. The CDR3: CASSYSRSSYNSPLHF. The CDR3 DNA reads TGTGCCAGCAGTTACTCCCGGAGCTCCTATAATTCACCCCTCCACTTT.

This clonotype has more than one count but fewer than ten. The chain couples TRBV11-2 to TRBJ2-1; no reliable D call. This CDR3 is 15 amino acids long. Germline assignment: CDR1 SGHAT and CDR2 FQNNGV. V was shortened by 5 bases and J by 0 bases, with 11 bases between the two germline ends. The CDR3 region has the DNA TGTGCCAGCAGCCCACGGATTAGCTCCTACAATGAGCAGTTCTTC. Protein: CASSPRISSYNEQFF.

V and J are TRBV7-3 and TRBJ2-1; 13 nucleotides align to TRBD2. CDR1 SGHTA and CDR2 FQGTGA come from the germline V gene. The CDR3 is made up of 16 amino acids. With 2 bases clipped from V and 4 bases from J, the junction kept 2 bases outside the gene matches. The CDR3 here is CASSLSGLAGYNEQFF. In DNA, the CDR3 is TGTGCCAGCAGCTTATCGGGACTAGCGGGGTACAATGAGCAGTTCTTC.

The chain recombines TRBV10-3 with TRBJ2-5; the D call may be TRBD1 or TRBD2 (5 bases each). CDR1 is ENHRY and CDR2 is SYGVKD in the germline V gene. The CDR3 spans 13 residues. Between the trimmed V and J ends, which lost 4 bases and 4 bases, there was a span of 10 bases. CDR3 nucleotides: TGTGCCATCAGTGCACCAGGGACAGAGACCCAGTACTTC. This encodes CAISAPGTETQYF.

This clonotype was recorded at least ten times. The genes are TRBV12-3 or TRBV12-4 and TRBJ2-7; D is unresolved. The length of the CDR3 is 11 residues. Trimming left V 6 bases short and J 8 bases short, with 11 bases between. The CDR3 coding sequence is TGTGCCAGCAGCCTTAACTTCCAGCAGTACTTC. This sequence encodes CASSLNFQQYF.

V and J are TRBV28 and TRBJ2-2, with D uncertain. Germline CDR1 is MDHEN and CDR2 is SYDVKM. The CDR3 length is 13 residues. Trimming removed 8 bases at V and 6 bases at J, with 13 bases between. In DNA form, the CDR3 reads TGTGCCAGCGCCAGAAACGGTCCCGGGGAGCTGTTTTTT. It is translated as CASARNGPGELFF.